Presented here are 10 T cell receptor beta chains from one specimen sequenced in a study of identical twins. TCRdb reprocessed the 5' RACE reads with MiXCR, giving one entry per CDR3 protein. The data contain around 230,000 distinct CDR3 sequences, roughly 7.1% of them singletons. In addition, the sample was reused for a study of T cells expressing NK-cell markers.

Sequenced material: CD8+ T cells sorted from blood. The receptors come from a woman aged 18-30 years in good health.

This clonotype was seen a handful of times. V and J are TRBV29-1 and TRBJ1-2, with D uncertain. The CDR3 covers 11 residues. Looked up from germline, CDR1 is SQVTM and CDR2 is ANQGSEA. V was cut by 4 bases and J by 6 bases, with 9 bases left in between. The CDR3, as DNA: TGCAGCGTTGGGTCGGAGGATGGCTACACCTTC. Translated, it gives CSVGSEDGYTF.

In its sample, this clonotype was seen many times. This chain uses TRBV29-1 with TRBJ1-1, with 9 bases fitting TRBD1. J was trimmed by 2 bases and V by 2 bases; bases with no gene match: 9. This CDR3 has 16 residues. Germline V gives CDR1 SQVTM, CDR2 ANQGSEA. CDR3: CSVERSPGQGNTEAFF. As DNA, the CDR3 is TGCAGCGTTGAACGCTCCCCGGGACAGGGCAACACTGAAGCTTTCTTT.

The DNA for the CDR3 is TGTGCCAGCAGTTACCCCAGCGGGGGGGCAAACAATGAGCAGTTCTTC. It yields the protein CASSYPSGGANNEQFF. The V and J genes are TRBV6-2 or TRBV6-3 and TRBJ2-1; 10 positions agree with TRBD2. Germline loops: CDR1 MNHEY, CDR2 SVGEGT. Trimming at V came to 2 bases and at J to 5 bases, leaving 6 bases not matched to a gene. The CDR3 is 16 amino acids.

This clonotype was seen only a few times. CDR3 sequence: CSEKGGGDVDYGYTF. Written as DNA, the CDR3 is TGCAGCGAGAAAGGGGGAGGGGATGTCGACTATGGCTACACCTTC. The chain employs TRBV29-1 and TRBJ1-2; tentative D call: TRBD1 (6 bases). From germline, CDR1 is SQVTM and CDR2 ANQGSEA. This CDR3 region has 15 residues. The V and J ends lost 7 bases and 3 bases respectively, with 21 bases between them.

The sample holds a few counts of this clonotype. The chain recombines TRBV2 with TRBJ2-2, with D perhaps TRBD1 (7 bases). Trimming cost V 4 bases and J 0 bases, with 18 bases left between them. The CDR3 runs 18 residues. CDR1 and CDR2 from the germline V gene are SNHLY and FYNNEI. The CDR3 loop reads CASSANRGGVTNTGELFF. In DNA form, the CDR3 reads TGTGCCAGCAGTGCTAACAGGGGAGGAGTTACGAACACCGGGGAGCTGTTTTTT. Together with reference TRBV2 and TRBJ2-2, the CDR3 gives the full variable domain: EPEVTQTPSHQVTQMGQEVILRCVPISNHLYFYWYRQILGQKVEFLVSFYNNEISEKSEIFDDQFSVERPDGSNFTLKIRSTKLEDSAMYFCASSANRGGVTNTGELFFGEGSRLTVL.

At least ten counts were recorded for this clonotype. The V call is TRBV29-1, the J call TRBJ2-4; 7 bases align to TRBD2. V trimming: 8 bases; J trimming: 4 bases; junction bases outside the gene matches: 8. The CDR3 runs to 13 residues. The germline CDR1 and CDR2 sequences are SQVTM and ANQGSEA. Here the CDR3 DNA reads TGCAGCTCAGCAGCGGGACCAAAAAACATTCAGTACTTC. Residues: CSSAAGPKNIQYF. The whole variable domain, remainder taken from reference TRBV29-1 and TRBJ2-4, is SAVISQKPSRDICQRGTSLTIQCQVDSQVTMMFWYRQQPGQSLTLIATANQGSEATYESGFVIDKFPISRPNLTFSTLTVSNMSPEDSSIYLCSSAAGPKNIQYFGAGTRLSVL.

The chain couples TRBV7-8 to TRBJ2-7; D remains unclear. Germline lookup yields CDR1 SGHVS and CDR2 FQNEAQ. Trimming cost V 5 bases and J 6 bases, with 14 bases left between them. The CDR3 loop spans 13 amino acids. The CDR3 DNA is TGTGCCAGCAGCGTATCACCCCGCTGCGAGCAGTACTTC. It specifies CASSVSPRCEQYF.

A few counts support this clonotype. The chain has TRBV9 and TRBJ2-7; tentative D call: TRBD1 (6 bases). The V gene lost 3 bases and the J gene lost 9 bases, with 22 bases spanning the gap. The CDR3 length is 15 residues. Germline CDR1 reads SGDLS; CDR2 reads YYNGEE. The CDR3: CASSAADSGLNPQYF. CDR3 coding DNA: TGTGCCAGCAGCGCGGCGGACAGCGGCCTCAACCCGCAGTACTTC.

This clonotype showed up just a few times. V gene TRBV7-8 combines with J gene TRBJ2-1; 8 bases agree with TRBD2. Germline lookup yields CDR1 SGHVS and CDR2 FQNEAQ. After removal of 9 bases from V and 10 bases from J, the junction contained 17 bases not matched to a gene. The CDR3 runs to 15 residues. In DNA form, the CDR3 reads TGTGCCAGTACCCCGGGACTAGGACTATCAGGGGAGCAGTTCTTC. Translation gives CASTPGLGLSGEQFF. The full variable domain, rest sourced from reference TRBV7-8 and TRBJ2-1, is GAGVSQSPRYKVAKRGQDVALRCDPISGHVSLFWYQQALGQGPEFLTYFQNEAQLDKSGLPSDRFFAERPEGSVSTLKIQRTQQEDSAVYLCASTPGLGLSGEQFFGPGTRLTVL.

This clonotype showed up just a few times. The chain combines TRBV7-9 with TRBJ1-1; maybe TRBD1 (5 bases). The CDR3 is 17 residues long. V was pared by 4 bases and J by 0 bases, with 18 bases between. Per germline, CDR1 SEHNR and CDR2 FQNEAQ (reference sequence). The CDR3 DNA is TGTGCCAGCAGCTCTGAAGGGACGGGTACCATGAACACTGAAGCTTTCTTT. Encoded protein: CASSSEGTGTMNTEAFF. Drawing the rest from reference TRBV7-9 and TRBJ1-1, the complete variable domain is DTGVSQNPRHKITKRGQNVTFRCDPISEHNRLYWYRQTLGQGPEFLTYFQNEAQLEKSRLLSDRFSAERPKGSFSTLEIQRTEQGDSAMYLCASSSEGTGTMNTEAFFGQGTRLTVV.